This T cell receptor delta chain came from a study of gamma-delta T cells after stem cell transplantation. TCRdb made new clone calls on the RT-PCR reads using CATT. Of 2,000 to 3,000 delta-chain clones listed, roughly two fifths are singletons. CDR1 GEAIGNYY and CDR2 EKD come from the germline V gene. The V gene lost 1 base and the J gene lost 0 bases, with 11 bases spanning the gap. The CDR3 loop spans 15 amino acids. Sequences were obtained from gamma-delta T cells. This clonotype was sampled from a human donor. It is not recorded whose cells these are; they may come from a transplant donor. The J gene is TRDJ1, the V gene TRDV2; D uncertain. CDR3 in amino acids: CACDTMIPYTDKLIF. CDR3 sequence (DNA): TGTGCCTGTGACACTATGATCCCGTACACCGATAAACTCATCTTT.